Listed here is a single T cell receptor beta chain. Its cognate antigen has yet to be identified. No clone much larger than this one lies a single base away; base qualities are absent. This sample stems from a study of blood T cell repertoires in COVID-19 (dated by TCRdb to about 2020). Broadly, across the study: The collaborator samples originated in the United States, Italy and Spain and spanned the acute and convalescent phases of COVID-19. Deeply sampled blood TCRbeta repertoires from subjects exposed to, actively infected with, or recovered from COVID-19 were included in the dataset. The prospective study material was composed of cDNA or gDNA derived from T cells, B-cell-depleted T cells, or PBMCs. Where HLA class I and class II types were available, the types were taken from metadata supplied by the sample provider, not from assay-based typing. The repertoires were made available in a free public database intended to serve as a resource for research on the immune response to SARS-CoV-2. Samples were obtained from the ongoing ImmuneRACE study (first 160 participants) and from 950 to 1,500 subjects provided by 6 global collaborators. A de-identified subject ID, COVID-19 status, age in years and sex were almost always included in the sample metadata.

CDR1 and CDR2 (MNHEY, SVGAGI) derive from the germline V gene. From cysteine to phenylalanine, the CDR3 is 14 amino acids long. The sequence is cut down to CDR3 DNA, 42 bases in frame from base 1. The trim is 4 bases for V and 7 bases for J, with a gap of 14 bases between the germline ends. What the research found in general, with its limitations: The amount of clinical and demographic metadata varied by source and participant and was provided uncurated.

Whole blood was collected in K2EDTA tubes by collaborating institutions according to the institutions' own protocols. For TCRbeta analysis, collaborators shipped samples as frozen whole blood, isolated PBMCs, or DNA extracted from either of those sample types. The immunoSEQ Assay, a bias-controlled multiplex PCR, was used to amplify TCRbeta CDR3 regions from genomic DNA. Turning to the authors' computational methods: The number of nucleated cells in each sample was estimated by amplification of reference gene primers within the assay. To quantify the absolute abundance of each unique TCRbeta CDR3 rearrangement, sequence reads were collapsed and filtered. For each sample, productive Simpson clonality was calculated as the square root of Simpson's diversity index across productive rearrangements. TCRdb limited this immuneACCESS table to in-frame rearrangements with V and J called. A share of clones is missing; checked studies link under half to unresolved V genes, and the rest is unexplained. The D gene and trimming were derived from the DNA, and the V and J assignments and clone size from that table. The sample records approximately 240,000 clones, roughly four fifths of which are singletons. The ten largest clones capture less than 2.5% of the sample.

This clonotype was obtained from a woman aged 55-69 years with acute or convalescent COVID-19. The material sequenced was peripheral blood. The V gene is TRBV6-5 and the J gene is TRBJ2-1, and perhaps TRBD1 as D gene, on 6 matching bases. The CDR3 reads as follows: CASSSSPTGNEQFF. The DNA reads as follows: TGTGCCAGCAGTTCCAGCCCGACAGGAAATGAGCAGTTCTTC.